Listed here are 24 T cell receptor beta chains from one sample, sequenced in a study of blood T cell repertoires in COVID-19. Measured with immunoSEQ multiplex PCR; TCRdb has only the in-frame clones, and not every one. The data contain 200,000 to 250,000 clones, about 79% of them singletons. Sequencing used PBMCs or T cells enriched from blood (not recorded which). The receptor source for this set is a woman aged 60 to 75 who had recovered from COVID-19.

This chain uses TRBV5-1 with TRBJ1-2; a weak D match, TRBD1 (6 bases). The germline gives CDR1 SGHRS, CDR2 YFSETQ. The CDR3 contains 15 residues. Deletions cut 4 bases from V and 4 bases from J, with 17 bases between. This chain's CDR3 is CASSVTQGTRYGYTF. CDR3 DNA: TGCGCCAGCAGCGTGACTCAGGGGACCCGCTATGGCTACACCTTC.

The chain has TRBV7-8 and TRBJ2-1; D possibly corresponds to TRBD2 (5 bases). This CDR3 is 15 amino acids long. CDR1 and CDR2 from the germline V gene are SGHVS and FQNEAQ. The V end lost 5 bases, the J end lost 2 bases, and 13 bases lay between the germline ends. The CDR3 loop reads CASSPDYRTYNEQFF. DNA of the CDR3: TGTGCCAGCAGCCCCGACTACAGAACCTACAATGAGCAGTTCTTC.

This chain joins TRBV7-3 and TRBJ2-7, with D possibly being TRBD1 (6 bases). Germline V gene sequence: CDR1 SGHTA, CDR2 FQGTGA. Trimming removed 1 base from V and 4 bases from J, with 11 bases in between. The CDR3 runs 14 residues. The CDR3 DNA reads TGTGCCAGCAGCTTAAGAGGGGGAGAGTACGAGCAGTACTTC. Translation: CASSLRGGEYEQYF.

This clone was observed once. The chain uses TRBV6-5 and TRBJ1-4; 7 bases align to TRBD1. Germline V CDR1 and CDR2: MNHEY, SVGAGI. With V trimmed by 5 bases and J by 8 bases, 8 bases remained unmatched. The CDR3 is made up of 14 amino acids. The CDR3 nucleotides are TGTGCCAGCAGTAGCTTACAGGGGAACGAAAAACTGTTTTTT. Protein product: CASSSLQGNEKLFF.

The rearrangement joins TRBV7-9 to TRBJ2-3, with 12 bases that match TRBD2. The CDR3 has 15 amino acids. Germline loops: CDR1 SEHNR, CDR2 FQNEAQ (reference sequence). The V gene end was trimmed by 1 base and the J gene end by 8 bases; junction bases not matched to a gene: 4. The chain's CDR3 is CASSLGTSGAGTQYF. The CDR3 coding sequence is TGTGCCAGCAGCTTAGGGACTAGCGGGGCGGGTACGCAGTATTTT.

The J gene is TRBJ2-3, the V gene TRBV9; D remains unclear. The CDR3 length is 17 residues. Germline CDR1 and CDR2: SGDLS and YYNGEE. V was cut by 0 bases and J by 0 bases, with 14 bases left in between. CDR3 in amino acids: CASSVGTVAASTDTQYF. The CDR3 nucleotides are TGTGCCAGCAGCGTAGGCACGGTCGCCGCTAGCACAGATACGCAGTATTTT.

This sequence joins TRBV5-1 and TRBJ2-1, with 11 bases identical to TRBD2. V trimming: 4 bases; J trimming: 5 bases; junction bases outside the gene matches: 2. This CDR3 region has 14 residues. Germline loops: CDR1 SGHRS, CDR2 YFSETQ. The CDR3 loop is CASSTGLADNEQFF. CDR3 DNA: TGCGCCAGCAGCACGGGACTAGCGGACAATGAGCAGTTCTTC.

This clone was counted only a few times. This chain connects TRBV19 to TRBJ1-5, with D unresolved. V shed 3 bases and J shed 2 bases, with 11 bases lying between them. There are 15 residues in the CDR3. CDR1 is LNHDA and CDR2 is SQIVND in the germline V gene (reference sequence). CDR3 residues: CASSIQSQGNQPQHF. The CDR3 DNA reads TGTGCCAGTAGTATCCAAAGCCAGGGCAATCAGCCCCAGCATTTT.

This clone was observed once. The genes are TRBV7-2 and TRBJ1-1, with D uncertain. V lost 2 bases and J 4 bases, leaving 8 bases between the germline ends. CDR3 size: 13 residues. The germline V gene has CDR1 SGHTA and CDR2 FQGNSA. The CDR3, as DNA: TGTGCCAGCAGCTTACAGGAAGGCACTGAAGCTTTCTTT. Its protein is CASSLQEGTEAFF.

This chain joins TRBV7-9 and TRBJ1-4; 12 nucleotides match TRBD1. J lost 0 bases, V lost 5 bases, and 10 bases had no gene match. The germline CDR1 and CDR2 sequences are SEHNR and FQNEAQ (reference sequence). This CDR3 has 19 residues. CDR3 DNA: TGTGCCAGCAGCCAACTCCGGGACAGGGGGCCGTCAACTAATGAAAAACTGTTTTTT. Translation gives CASSQLRDRGPSTNEKLFF.

V gene TRBV27 combines with J gene TRBJ1-1; D is uncertain. Germline V gene sequence: CDR1 MNHEY, CDR2 SMNVEV (reference sequence). The CDR3 covers 12 residues. With 5 bases removed from V and 3 bases from J, the gap between germline ends came to 7 bases. CDR3: CASSTRHTEAFF. CDR3 DNA sequence: TGTGCCAGCAGTACCAGGCACACTGAAGCTTTCTTT.

The V call is TRBV5-1, the J call TRBJ2-5; unclear D gene. Germline assignment: CDR1 SGHRS and CDR2 YFSETQ. Deletions cut 2 bases from V and 3 bases from J, with 2 bases between. This CDR3 has 11 amino acids. Here the CDR3 reads CASSFEETQYF. The CDR3 coding sequence is TGCGCCAGCAGCTTCGAAGAGACCCAGTACTTC.

This clone was seen only a few times. The genes are TRBV4-1 and TRBJ1-1, with D unresolved. Germline V CDR1 and CDR2: MGHRA, YSYEKL. The CDR3 is made up of 17 amino acids. The V end was cut by 3 bases, the J end by 2 bases, with 19 bases between. CDR3 nucleotides: TGCGCCAGCAGCCAGGGGAGACTACTAGACCAAAACACTGAAGCTTTCTTT. It translates to CASSQGRLLDQNTEAFF.

This chain joins TRBV5-5 and TRBJ1-2, with D possibly matching TRBD1 (6 bases). Germline V gene data show CDR1 as SGHKS and CDR2 as YYEKEE (reference sequence). The CDR3 covers 13 residues. Trimming took 1 base from V and 4 from J, leaving 8 bases between them. The CDR3: CASSLQGSYGYTF. In DNA form, the CDR3 reads TGTGCCAGCAGCTTGCAGGGGTCCTATGGCTACACCTTC.

The V call is TRBV19, the J call TRBJ1-1, with D unclear. The V gene's germline CDR1 is LNHDA and CDR2 SQIVND (reference sequence). V was shortened by 1 base and J by 2 bases, with 5 bases between the two germline ends. The CDR3 consists of 13 residues. The CDR3 DNA reads as TGTGCCAGTAGTATAGCCAGAAACACTGAAGCTTTCTTT. Encoded protein: CASSIARNTEAFF.

This clone was seen just once. This chain connects TRBV27 to TRBJ2-7; 9 nucleotides align to TRBD1. Germline CDR1 is MNHEY and CDR2 is SMNVEV (reference sequence). With V trimmed by 6 bases and J by 5 bases, 11 bases remained unmatched. This CDR3 has 15 amino acids. In nucleotides, the CDR3 is TGTGCCAGCAGGGGGTGGGGACAGGGTCCCCACGAGCAGTACTTC. Translation gives CASRGWGQGPHEQYF.

V and J are TRBV3-1 (or the pseudogene TRBV3-2) and TRBJ1-5; possibly TRBD1 for D (5 bases). Trimming stripped 1 base from V and 6 bases from J, with 16 bases between. CDR3 length: 16 residues. The germline V gene has CDR1 LGHDT and CDR2 YNNKEL (reference sequence). CDR3 bases: TGTGCCAGCAGCCAAGGATTTCCAGGGTCGGCTCAGCCCCAGCATTTT. It encodes CASSQGFPGSAQPQHF.

V is TRBV7-9 and J is TRBJ1-5; D may be TRBD1 (5 bases). The V end was cut by 3 bases, the J end by 5 bases, with 17 bases between. This CDR3 is built from 16 residues. The germline V gene has CDR1 SEHNR and CDR2 FQNEAQ (reference sequence). CDR3 amino acids: CASSFGRALRDQPQHF. The CDR3, as DNA: TGTGCCAGCAGCTTCGGCAGGGCCCTAAGGGATCAGCCCCAGCATTTT.

The V gene is TRBV27, the J gene TRBJ2-3, with D unclear. The length of the CDR3 is 14 residues. Germline assignment: CDR1 MNHEY and CDR2 SMNVEV (reference sequence). V was shortened by 2 bases and J by 8 bases, with 14 bases between the two germline ends. The CDR3 region is CASSLTVPQLTQYF. The CDR3 region has the DNA TGTGCCAGCAGTTTAACGGTGCCTCAACTTACGCAGTATTTT.

V and J are TRBV11-2 and TRBJ2-3, with TRBD2 as a possible D gene (6 bases). Trimming took off 5 bases at V and 0 bases at J, with 12 bases between the two ends. Germline CDR1 reads SGHAT; CDR2 reads FQNNGV. The CDR3 sequence is 15 residues long. The CDR3 DNA is TGTGCCAGCAGCCCTGGACTACCGAGCACAGATACGCAGTATTTT. Translation: CASSPGLPSTDTQYF.

The chain carries TRBV5-1 and TRBJ1-2, with D possibly matching TRBD1 (5 bases). This CDR3 contains 15 residues. Germline V gives CDR1 SGHRS, CDR2 YFSETQ. V lost 0 bases to trimming and J lost 4 bases, with 13 bases between them. The CDR3 sequence is CASSLVPGHIYGYTF. The CDR3 bases are TGCGCCAGCAGCTTGGTGCCAGGGCATATCTATGGCTACACCTTC.

This clone has a count of ten or more. The chain employs TRBV24-1 and TRBJ1-2; 10 bases are shared with TRBD1. V lost 5 bases to trimming and J lost 3 bases; unmatched junction nucleotides: 2. The CDR3 extends over 14 amino acids. In germline, CDR1 is KGHDR, CDR2 SFDVKD. CDR3 sequence: CATSAGQGDYGYTF. CDR3 DNA: TGTGCCACCAGTGCCGGACAGGGGGACTATGGCTACACCTTC.

The chain joins TRBV6-5 to TRBJ2-7; tentative D call: TRBD2 (5 bases). The germline V gene has CDR1 MNHEY and CDR2 SVGAGI. V lost 8 bases and J 6 bases, leaving 17 bases between the germline ends. CDR3 length equals 13 residues. Here the CDR3 DNA reads TGTGCCAGCTCCCGCGTACTAGGTGGCGAGCAGTACTTC. As protein: CASSRVLGGEQYF.

A few counts support this clone. The chain links TRBV5-4 to TRBJ1-2; 7 bases align to TRBD1. This CDR3 has 14 amino acids. Germline CDR1 SGHNT, CDR2 YYREEE (reference sequence). V lost 4 bases to trimming and J lost 4 bases; unmatched junction nucleotides: 7. CDR3 amino acids: CASSTPQGIYGYTF. In DNA, the CDR3 is TGTGCCAGCAGCACCCCACAGGGGATCTATGGCTACACCTTC.